This T cell receptor (beta chain) was identified in a study of response to subunit inactivated influenza vaccine listed by TCRdb under 2018. About the full investigation: Deep quantitative profiling of the T cell receptor repertoire was used in the study to follow responses to a trivalent subunit inactivated influenza vaccine. Points the paper makes about the study in general: The authors proposed that each seasonal influenza vaccination may bring in only a limited number of new T cells.

Library construction relied on RT-PCR. TCRdb lists the instrument as Illumina HiSeq 2500. TCRdb trimmed the raw reads at Q25, called clones with MiXCR and kept productive beta chains. Each entry is one CDR3 protein sequence, shown with its most common DNA and genes. Present in this sample are roughly 550,000 distinct CDR3 sequences, under 30% of which were seen just once. The top ten clones comprise roughly 2.8% of the sample. This clonotype has just a few counts. It has no known antigen specificity. No clone much larger than this one lies a single base away; base qualities are absent. Relative to germline, V is 3 bases shorter and J is 2 bases shorter, with 9 bases between their ends. Taken from cysteine to phenylalanine, the CDR3 has 14 residues. Only the CDR3 part of the read is kept: 42 bases, read in frame from the first base. A further study also used this sample, focusing on T cells expressing NK-cell markers. The other study reports the following: The TCR beta cDNA libraries were made using 5'RACE template switching, a step that added both a universal primer site and unique molecular identifiers. Eight donors provided sorted CD3+CD56+NKG2C+, CD3+CD56+NKG2C- and CD3+CD56-NKG2C+ T-cell subsets, whose TCR beta-chain repertoires were profiled. Of the eight sequenced donors, seven were found to be HCMV-seropositive and one was found to be HCMV-seronegative. In several experiments an anti-gammadeltaTCR antibody was added to restrict sorting to alphabetaTCR-expressing T cells. In 5 to 7 donors, the dominant CD3+CD56+NKG2C+ clonotypes ranked among the top 10 CD8+ clonotypes, making up roughly 1.0-8% of CD8+ T cells. Those dominant clonotypes were again the most abundant among CD3+CD56-NKG2C+ cells in a handful of donors, at about 25-60.1%. Whether the expanded NKG2C-expressing T cell clones were specific for HCMV antigens was left unclear. All eight donors whose samples were sequenced were randomly selected healthy volunteers, three of them men and five women. To determine HCMV serostatus, a commercial ELISA kit was used to detect HCMV-specific IgG in serum. Peripheral blood mononuclear cells were isolated from blood by Ficoll density gradient centrifugation. CD4+ and CD8+ T cells were isolated from PBMC by magnetic immunoseparation with Miltenyi isolation kits. cDNA synthesis was primed from the TCR beta constant segment and was followed by two successive PCR amplification steps. Sequencing of the libraries produced 2 x 150 bp reads on Illumina HiSeq 2000/2500, MiSeq or NextSeq. MIGEC was used to demultiplex reads and group the reads by UMI, and MiTCR was used to assemble and quantify clonotypes. Only TCR cDNA sequences supported by at least two reads were kept to exclude erroneous sequences. The tcR package was used for downstream repertoire analysis, and clonotypes were matched between fractions using CDR3 nucleotide sequence together with V segment. VDJmatch was used to annotate antigen specificity against VDJdb, with one amino acid substitution in CDR3 permitted.

The TCR originated in a man over 45 who received an inactivated influenza vaccine. Donor details come from another sample of the same person, matched by shared clones. The rearrangement joined TRBV12-3 or TRBV12-4 to TRBJ2-3; possibly the D gene is TRBD1, per 6 matching bases. Material: CD4+ T cells sorted from PBMCs, obtained 12 days after vaccination. The CDR3 protein: CASSFRQATDTQYF. DNA sequence: TGTGCCAGCAGTTTTCGACAGGCCACAGATACGCAGTATTTT.